This T cell receptor beta chain derives from a study of graft-versus-host responses after intestinal transplantation. Study details: After anti-thymocyte globulin induction, recipients took tacrolimus and steroids for 3 to 4 years. Overall study findings and caveats: GvH clones turned up in recipient marrow; some had shown up first in ileum or blood. Among circulating GvH clones, peak levels were associated with early post-transplant declines in HvG clones.

Profiled with immunoSEQ multiplex PCR; TCRdb holds only in-frame clones, not every one. The sample holds about 97,000 clones, roughly 92% seen once. The CDR3 contains 17 residues. The junction had 6 bases not matched to a gene; V was cut back by 5 bases and J by 2 bases. Germline CDR1 is SGHVS and CDR2 is FNYEAQ. Details on this clone: What it binds is not known.

The sample was unstimulated CD8+ T cells sorted from spleen or lymph node cells, taken before transplant. The sequence came from a human donor who was the organ donor for an intestinal transplant. The chain has TRBV7-6 and TRBJ2-1, with TRBD2 matching 13 bases. The CDR3 region has the DNA TGTGCCAGCAGCCCAACTAGCGGGGGGGCGGCCTACAATGAGCAGTTCTTC. It yields the protein CASSPTSGGAAYNEQFF. The full variable domain, rest sourced from reference TRBV7-6 and TRBJ2-1, is GAGVSQSPRYKVTKRGQDVALRCDPISGHVSLYWYRQALGQGPEFLTYFNYEAQQDKSGLPNDRFSAERPEGSISTLTIQRTEQRDSAMYRCASSPTSGGAAYNEQFFGPGTRLTVL.